The source of this TCR beta chain is a study of T cell repertoires in cytomegalovirus infection. Turning to the study itself: CMV epitopes in the study were HLA-C-restricted (recently identified) and HLA-B-restricted (well studied).

Germline V gives CDR1 SEHNR, CDR2 FQNEAQ (reference sequence). V lost 6 bases and J 3 bases, leaving 15 bases between the germline ends. The CDR3 totals 16 residues. Broader study findings: It was HLA-C-restricted CMV-specific TCR beta clonotypes that dominated the response ex vivo.

A remark on this clonotype: The antigen remains undetermined.

From the reads, TCRdb called clonotypes with MiXCR, one entry per CDR3 protein. The sample contains roughly 990,000 distinct CDR3 sequences, 31% of which appear only once. The clonotype originates from a human donor in good health (CMV status not recorded). Some clones in this sample may be carry-over from other donors' samples. Source: cultured CD8+ T cells from PBMCs, taken from culture after CMV antigen stimulation. The V call is TRBV7-9, the J call TRBJ1-6; tentatively, D is TRBD1 (5 bases). The CDR3 nucleotides are TGTGCCAGCAGTTTTCATCGGGACGGCTATAATTCACCCCTCCACTTT. Translation: CASSFHRDGYNSPLHF.